This T cell receptor beta chain was documented in a study of T cell changes during pregnancy in multiple sclerosis (dated by TCRdb to about 2019). For the wider study: In women with multiple sclerosis, the researchers looked at how the T cell repertoire shifted as pregnancy progressed.

The germline V gene encodes CDR1 LNHDA and CDR2 SQIVND (reference sequence). Trimmed from V: 7 bases; trimmed from J: 10 bases; junction bases lacking a gene match: 15. The CDR3 sequence holds 15 residues, the cysteine and phenylalanine included. The DNA shown is the 45-base CDR3, in frame from base 1. This clone is a singleton in its sample. Which antigen it targets is not known. Base qualities are not recorded, but no much larger clone differs from it by a single base. The library was produced with the immunoSEQ multiplex PCR assay. Drawn from immuneACCESS, this table holds only the in-frame rearrangements with V and J called that TCRdb kept. Clones are partly lost; checked studies trace under half to an unresolved V gene and leave the rest unexplained. The sample table lists about 59,000 clones, 90% to 95% of them with a count of one. About 0.88% of the sample is held by the ten biggest clonotypes.

The chain uses TRBV19 and TRBJ2-1, and TRBD2 matches 8 of the central bases. This receptor was taken from a female donor with multiple sclerosis, enrolled in a pregnancy study. The sequencing used peripheral blood, collected before pregnancy. CDR3 sequence: CASTQASGGLGEQFF. The DNA is as follows: TGTGCCAGTACCCAAGCCAGCGGGGGACTCGGGGAGCAGTTCTTC.